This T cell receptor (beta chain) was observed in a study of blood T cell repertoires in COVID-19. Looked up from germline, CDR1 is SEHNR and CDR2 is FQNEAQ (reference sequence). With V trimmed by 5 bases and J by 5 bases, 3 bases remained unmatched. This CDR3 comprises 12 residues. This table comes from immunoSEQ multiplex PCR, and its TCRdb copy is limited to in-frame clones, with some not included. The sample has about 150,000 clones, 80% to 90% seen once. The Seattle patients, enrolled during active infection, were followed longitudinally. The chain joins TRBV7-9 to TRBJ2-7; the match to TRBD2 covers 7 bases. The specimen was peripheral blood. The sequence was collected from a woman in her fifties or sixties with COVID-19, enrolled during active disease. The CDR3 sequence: CASSPGGHEQYF. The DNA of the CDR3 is TGTGCCAGCAGCCCGGGGGGACACGAGCAGTACTTC.